The present entry profiles one T cell receptor beta chain with its context. This record belongs to a study of blood T cell repertoires in COVID-19. Turning to the study itself: Collection of acute and convalescent COVID-19 samples took place in the United States, Italy and Spain. Sources were T cells, B-cell-depleted T cells, or PBMCs; the material itself was cDNA or gDNA.

In Seattle, patients joined the study during active infection and were tracked longitudinally. Authors' analysis steps: Amplification from reference gene primers served as the basis for estimated nucleated cell counts. The repertoire was sequenced with immunoSEQ multiplex PCR; TCRdb's copy has only in-frame clones and lacks some. D and trimming were read from the DNA, whereas the V and J calls and clone size are those reported in that table. The profile covers under 85,000 clones, with roughly 80% appearing a single time and 6.9% taken by the ten largest. This CDR3 is built from 10 residues. The germline gives CDR1 DFQATT, CDR2 SNEGSKA (reference sequence). V was pared by 6 bases and J by 10 bases, with 10 bases between.

This TCR was recovered from a man under 40 with COVID-19, enrolled during active disease. V usage is TRBV20-1 and J usage is TRBJ2-1; D is unresolved. Sequencing input: peripheral blood. The CDR3, as DNA: TGCAGTGCAATCCGCGAGGAGCAGTTCTTC. This encodes CSAIREEQFF.